This T cell receptor beta chain comes out of a study of blood T cell repertoires in COVID-19. About the research overall: T cells, B-cell-depleted T cells, or PBMCs provided the cDNA or gDNA that served as material.

The CDR3 contains 16 residues. J lost 0 bases, V lost 3 bases, and 5 bases had no gene match. In germline, CDR1 is MNHEY, CDR2 SVGAGI. Profiling relied on immunoSEQ multiplex PCR, and the TCRdb table lists in-frame clones only, not all of them. The sample includes about 69,000 clones, 60% to 85% of them seen just once. The TCR comes from a man in his sixties with acute or convalescent COVID-19. Sequenced sample: peripheral blood. V is TRBV6-5 and J is TRBJ2-5; 9 bases match TRBD2. The DNA of the CDR3 is TGTGCCAGCAGTTATCCAGCGGGGGGTGACCAAGAGACCCAGTACTTC. As protein: CASSYPAGGDQETQYF.